This T cell receptor (beta chain) was profiled in a study of blood T cell repertoires in COVID-19. Study-wide context: Specimens from acute and convalescent COVID-19 originated in the United States, Italy and Spain. T cells, B-cell-depleted T cells, or PBMCs provided the cDNA or gDNA that served as material.

Looked up from germline, CDR1 is MGHRA and CDR2 is YSYEKL. After removal of 3 bases from V and 8 bases from J, the junction contained 2 bases not matched to a gene. CDR3 size: 14 residues. As handled by the study authors: Nucleated cell number was recorded as an estimate derived from reference gene primer amplification. The table came from immunoSEQ multiplex PCR; TCRdb's copy has only in-frame clones and leaves some out. V and J calls plus clone size are reproduced from that table; the DNA served to infer D and trimming. The repertoire consists of about 300,000 clones, with 87% occurring once and the leading ten covering approximately 1.5%.

Sequencing was performed on peripheral blood. V is TRBV4-1 and J is TRBJ1-4; 11 bases line up with TRBD1. The receptor comes from a woman between 40 and 55 years old who had recovered from COVID-19. CDR3 DNA sequence: TGCGCCAGCAGCCAGGACAGGGGGCGAGAAAAACTGTTTTTT. This translates into CASSQDRGREKLFF.